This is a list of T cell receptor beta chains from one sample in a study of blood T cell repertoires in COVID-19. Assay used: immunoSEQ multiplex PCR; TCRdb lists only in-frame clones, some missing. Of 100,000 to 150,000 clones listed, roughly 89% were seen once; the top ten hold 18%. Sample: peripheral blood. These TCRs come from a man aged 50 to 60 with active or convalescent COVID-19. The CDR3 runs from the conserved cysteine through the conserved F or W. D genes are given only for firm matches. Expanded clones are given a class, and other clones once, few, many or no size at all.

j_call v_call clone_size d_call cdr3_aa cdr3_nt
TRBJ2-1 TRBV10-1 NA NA CASSEEGLPVNEQFF TGCGCCAGCAGTGAAGAGGGTCTCCCGGTCAATGAGCAGTTCTTC
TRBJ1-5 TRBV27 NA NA CASRTGWRNSNQPQHF TGTGCCAGCAGGACAGGTTGGAGAAATAGCAATCAGCCCCAGCATTTT
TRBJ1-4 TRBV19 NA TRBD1 CASSHGTGGTEKLFF TGTGCCAGTAGTCATGGGACAGGGGGCACTGAAAAACTGTTTTTT
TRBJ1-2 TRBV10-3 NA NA CAISESGVYYGYTF TGTGCCATCAGTGAGTCAGGAGTCTACTATGGCTACACCTTC
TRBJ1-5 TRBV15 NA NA CATSRDKRDFSGWGYQPQHF TGTGCCACCAGCAGAGACAAACGGGACTTCTCAGGTTGGGGATATCAGCCCCAGCATTTT
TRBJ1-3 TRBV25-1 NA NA CASVTGSGNTIYF TGTGCCAGCGTGACGGGCTCTGGAAACACCATATATTTT
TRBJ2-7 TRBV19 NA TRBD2 CASSRGRDSGSYEQYF TGTGCCAGTAGTCGGGGGAGGGACTCCGGCTCCTACGAGCAGTACTTC
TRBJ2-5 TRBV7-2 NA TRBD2 CASSLGPPASGVFQETQYF TGTGCCAGCAGCTTAGGTCCCCCGGCTAGCGGGGTGTTCCAAGAGACCCAGTACTTC
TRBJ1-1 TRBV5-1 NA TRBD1 CASSRGQGQNTEAFF TGCGCCAGCAGCCGGGGACAGGGACAGAACACTGAAGCTTTCTTT
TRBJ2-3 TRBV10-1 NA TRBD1 CASSDAGQGGFTDTQYF TGCGCCAGCAGTGATGCCGGACAGGGCGGTTTCACAGATACGCAGTATTTT
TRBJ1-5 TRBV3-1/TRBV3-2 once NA CASSPTPGEDQPQHF TGTGCCAGCAGCCCGACTCCAGGGGAAGATCAGCCCCAGCATTTT
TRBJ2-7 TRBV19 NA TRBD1 CASTSRGQGGGYEQYF TGTGCCAGTACCTCAAGAGGACAGGGTGGGGGCTACGAGCAGTACTTC
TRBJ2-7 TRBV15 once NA CATSRDEEGRFYEQYF TGTGCCACCAGCAGAGATGAGGAGGGCCGGTTTTACGAGCAGTACTTC
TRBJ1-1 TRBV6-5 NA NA CASRGGQLNTEAFF TGTGCCAGCAGGGGCGGACAGTTGAACACTGAAGCTTTCTTT
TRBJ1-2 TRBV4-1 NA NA CASSQANDRVDGYTF TGCGCCAGCAGCCAAGCTAACGACCGGGTAGATGGCTACACCTTC
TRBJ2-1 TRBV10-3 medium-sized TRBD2 CAISDPSGSRDEQFF TGTGCCATCAGTGACCCTAGCGGGAGTCGTGATGAGCAGTTCTTC
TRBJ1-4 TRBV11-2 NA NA CASSVTYTNEKLFF TGTGCCAGCAGCGTTACTTACACTAATGAAAAACTGTTTTTT
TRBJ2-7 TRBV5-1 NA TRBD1 CASSLVVGQASEQYF TGCGCCAGCAGCTTGGTAGTGGGACAGGCTTCAGAGCAGTACTTC
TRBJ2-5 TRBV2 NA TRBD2 CASSGTSVETQYF TGTGCCAGCAGTGGGACTAGCGTGGAGACCCAGTACTTC
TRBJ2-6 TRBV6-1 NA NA CASSESTPAANVLTF TGTGCCAGCAGTGAGTCGACACCGGCGGCCAACGTCCTGACTTTC
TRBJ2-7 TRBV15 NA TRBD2 CATSLSTSGKRYEQYF TGTGCCACCAGCCTTTCAACTAGCGGGAAAAGGTACGAGCAGTACTTC
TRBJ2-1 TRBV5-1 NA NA CASSLDRLVYYNEQFF TGCGCCAGCAGCTTGGATCGGCTAGTCTACTACAATGAGCAGTTCTTC
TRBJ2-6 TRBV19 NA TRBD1 CASSTRQGIVSGANVLTF TGTGCCAGTAGTACCAGACAGGGGATAGTTTCTGGGGCCAACGTCCTGACTTTC
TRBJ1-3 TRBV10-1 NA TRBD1 CARMKTGGCSGNTIYF TGCGCCAGGATGAAGACAGGGGGTTGCTCTGGAAACACCATATATTTT
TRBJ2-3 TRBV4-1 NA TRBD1 CASSQDRDSTQYF TGCGCCAGCAGCCAAGATCGGGACAGCACGCAGTATTTT
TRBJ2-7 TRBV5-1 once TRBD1 CASSLSRTGTYEQYF TGCGCCAGCAGCTTGTCCAGGACAGGTACCTACGAGCAGTACTTC
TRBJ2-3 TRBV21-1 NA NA CASSKDPRHPPDMVRTDTQYF TGTGCCAGCAGCAAAGACCCCAGACACCCTCCTGACATGGTCCGCACAGATACGCAGTATTTT
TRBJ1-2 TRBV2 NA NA CASTWRQPNYGYTF TGTGCCAGCACCTGGCGGCAGCCTAACTATGGCTACACCTTC
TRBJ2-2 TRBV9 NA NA CASSLKIRANTGELFF TGTGCCAGCAGCCTAAAGATCCGAGCGAACACCGGGGAGCTGTTTTTT
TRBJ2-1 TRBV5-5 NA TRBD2 CASSLGLAARSSYNEQFF TGTGCCAGCAGCTTGGGCCTAGCGGCGAGAAGCTCCTACAATGAGCAGTTCTTC
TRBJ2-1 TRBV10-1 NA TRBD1 CASSVTRGPNNEQFF TGCGCCAGCAGTGTAACCAGGGGGCCTAACAATGAGCAGTTCTTC
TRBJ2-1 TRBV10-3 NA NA CAISEGGAEQFF TGTGCCATCAGTGAAGGAGGCGCTGAGCAGTTCTTC
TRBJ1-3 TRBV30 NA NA CAWLRGSNGNTIYF TGTGCCTGGTTAAGGGGTTCCAATGGAAACACCATATATTTT
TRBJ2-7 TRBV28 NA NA CASQLGDTSYEQYF TGTGCCAGCCAGCTGGGGGACACCTCCTACGAGCAGTACTTC
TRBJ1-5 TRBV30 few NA CAWRGPSESQPQHF TGTGCCTGGAGGGGGCCCTCCGAGAGTCAGCCCCAGCATTTT
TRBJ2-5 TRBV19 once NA CASSSFQETQYF TGTGCCAGTAGTTCTTTCCAAGAGACCCAGTACTTC
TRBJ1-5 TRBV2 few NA CASRARSGLIQPQHF TGTGCCAGCAGGGCCCGGTCAGGGCTAATTCAGCCCCAGCATTTT
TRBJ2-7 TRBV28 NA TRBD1 CASTDDRGHSYEQYF TGTGCCAGCACCGACGACAGGGGGCACTCCTACGAGCAGTACTTC
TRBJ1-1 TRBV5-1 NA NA CASSSGHLTGLEAFF TGCGCCAGCAGCTCTGGTCACCTCACCGGACTTGAAGCTTTCTTT
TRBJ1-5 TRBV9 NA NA CASSVGPQSNQPQHF TGTGCCAGCAGCGTAGGACCACAGTCGAATCAGCCCCAGCATTTT
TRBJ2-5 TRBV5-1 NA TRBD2 CASSFTTGGEETQYF TGCGCCAGCAGCTTCACTACGGGAGGGGAAGAGACCCAGTACTTC
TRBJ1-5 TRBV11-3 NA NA CASSFDSPKVNQPQHF TGTGCCAGCAGCTTTGACAGTCCTAAGGTCAATCAGCCCCAGCATTTT
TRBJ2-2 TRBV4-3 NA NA CASSHTGTTGELFF TGCGCCAGCAGCCACACAGGGACAACCGGGGAGCTGTTTTTT
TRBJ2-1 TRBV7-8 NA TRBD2 CASSLGAGGGYNEQFF TGTGCCAGCAGCTTAGGCGCGGGAGGAGGCTACAATGAGCAGTTCTTC
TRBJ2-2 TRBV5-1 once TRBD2 CASRSGLADVGELFF TGCGCCAGCAGGTCCGGGCTAGCGGACGTCGGGGAGCTGTTTTTT
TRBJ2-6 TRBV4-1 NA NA CASSQPRRTDPLGANVLTF TGCGCCAGCAGCCAACCAAGAAGGACAGATCCTCTTGGGGCCAACGTCCTGACTTTC
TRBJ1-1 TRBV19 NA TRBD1 CASSHVRGRTEAFF TGTGCCAGTAGCCACGTCAGGGGGAGGACTGAAGCTTTCTTT
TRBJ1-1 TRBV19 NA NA CASSIGGGRNTEAFF TGTGCCAGTAGTATAGGGGGCGGACGGAACACTGAAGCTTTCTTT
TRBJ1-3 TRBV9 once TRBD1 CASSVEGAPGNTIYF TGTGCCAGCAGCGTAGAGGGGGCGCCCGGAAACACCATATATTTT
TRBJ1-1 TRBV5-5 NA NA CASSFGITEAFF TGTGCCAGCAGCTTCGGGATAACTGAAGCTTTCTTT
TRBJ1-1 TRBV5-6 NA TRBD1 CASRKTGQNTEAFF TGTGCCAGCAGGAAGACAGGGCAGAACACTGAAGCTTTCTTT
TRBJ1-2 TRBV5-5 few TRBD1 CASSGSWTGVDYGYTF TGTGCCAGCAGCGGAAGTTGGACAGGGGTGGACTATGGCTACACCTTC
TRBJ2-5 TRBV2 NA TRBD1 CASNRGNRGLEETQYF TGTGCCAGCAACCGCGGTAACAGGGGGCTCGAGGAGACCCAGTACTTC
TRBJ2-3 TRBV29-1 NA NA CSVEGGPREVAQYF TGCAGCGTTGAAGGAGGTCCCAGGGAGGTCGCGCAGTATTTT